Listed below are T cell receptor beta chains from one sample, sequenced in a study of CD8 T cells in ankylosing spondylitis. TCRdb passed the 5' RACE reads through MiXCR, listing each CDR3 protein once. This sample has approximately 440,000 distinct CDR3 sequences; roughly 17% occur once, and the top ten carry 0.85% to 1.3%. Sample: blood, either unsorted or a sorted T cell fraction (not recorded which). These receptors all come from a male donor with ankylosing spondylitis. Each CDR3 is given with its conserved first and last residue. A D gene is named only where the DNA matches it firmly. Size is omitted from some rows. Given values are once, few, many or a class for expanded clones.

j_gene	abundance	d_gene	v_gene	CDR3aa	CDR3nt
TRBJ2-5	few	TRBD2	TRBV4-2	CASSQKSGRRAEETQYF	TGTGCCAGCAGCCAGAAAAGCGGGAGGAGGGCCGAAGAGACCCAGTACTTC
TRBJ2-3	.	TRBD1	TRBV28	CASSSPLGTASTDTQYF	TGTGCCAGCAGCTCCCCTCTCGGGACAGCTAGCACAGATACGCAGTATTTT
TRBJ1-5	.	.	TRBV30	CAWSVGRQFSQPQHF	TGTGCCTGGAGTGTAGGGCGACAGTTTTCTCAGCCCCAGCATTTT
TRBJ2-1	few	TRBD1	TRBV6-5	CASSYGGQASYNEQFF	TGTGCCAGCAGTTACGGGGGACAGGCCTCCTACAATGAGCAGTTCTTC
TRBJ2-3	few	.	TRBV7-2	CASSRRAADTQYF	TGTGCCAGCAGCCGAAGGGCGGCAGATACGCAGTATTTT
TRBJ2-6	.	.	TRBV2	CASSEVGGSGANVLTF	TGTGCCAGCAGTGAAGTCGGGGGTTCTGGGGCCAACGTCCTGACTTTC
TRBJ2-2	many	TRBD2	TRBV20-1	CSARAGGHTGELFF	TGCAGTGCTAGGGCGGGGGGGCATACCGGGGAGCTGTTTTTT
TRBJ2-5	few	.	TRBV4-1	CASSQSGQQETQYF	TGCGCCAGCAGCCAATCCGGACAGCAAGAGACCCAGTACTTC
TRBJ2-7	.	TRBD2	TRBV20-1	CSALTSGRIPYEQYF	TGCAGTGCGTTGACTAGCGGGAGGATCCCCTACGAGCAGTACTTC
TRBJ1-6	few	.	TRBV6-5	CASSLLGGDPPLHF	TGTGCCAGCAGCTTACTGGGAGGGGACCCACCCCTCCACTTT
TRBJ2-1	few	.	TRBV9	CASSVQGSGTYNEQFF	TGTGCCAGCAGTGTACAAGGAAGTGGAACCTACAATGAGCAGTTCTTC
TRBJ2-5	.	.	TRBV20-1	CSASDWGETQYF	TGCAGTGCTAGTGATTGGGGGGAGACCCAGTACTTC
TRBJ2-7	few	.	TRBV7-8	CASSPLRVGTQRPAYEQYF	TGTGCCAGCAGCCCCCTCCGGGTCGGGACACAGAGACCCGCCTACGAGCAGTACTTC
TRBJ2-7	few	.	TRBV28	CASSLREGAYEQYF	TGTGCCAGCAGTTTACGCGAAGGGGCCTACGAGCAGTACTTC
TRBJ2-7	few	.	TRBV28	CASSPRQRLTYYEQYF	TGTGCCAGCAGTCCACGACAGAGGCTAACCTACTACGAGCAGTACTTC
TRBJ2-7	few	TRBD2	TRBV10-3	CATAQSGRAYEQYF	TGTGCCACCGCCCAGAGCGGGAGGGCCTACGAGCAGTACTTC
TRBJ2-2	few	.	TRBV9	CASSVAYIGELFF	TGTGCCAGCAGCGTAGCTTACATCGGGGAGCTGTTTTTT
TRBJ1-2	.	TRBD1	TRBV27	CASSLVQGTGERNYGYTF	TGTGCCAGCAGTTTAGTGCAGGGGACAGGGGAACGTAACTATGGCTACACCTTC
TRBJ1-1	.	.	TRBV7-9	CASSSLTYAEAFF	TGTGCCAGCAGCTCCCTCACGTATGCTGAAGCTTTCTTT
TRBJ2-3	.	TRBD2	TRBV12-3/TRBV12-4	CASSLRASGSLTDTQYF	TGTGCCAGCAGTTTAAGGGCTAGCGGGAGTTTAACAGATACGCAGTATTTT
TRBJ1-1	few	.	TRBV20-1	CSATKGGPNTEAFF	TGCAGTGCCACAAAAGGAGGGCCGAACACTGAAGCTTTCTTT
TRBJ2-7	.	TRBD2	TRBV20-1	CSARFPSGTSGEQYF	TGCAGTGCTAGATTCCCTAGCGGGACGTCCGGCGAGCAGTACTTC
TRBJ2-1	few	.	TRBV5-1	CASSLLTSLVSYNEQFF	TGCGCCAGCAGCTTGCTGACTAGTCTGGTCTCCTACAATGAGCAGTTCTTC
TRBJ2-7	once	TRBD1	TRBV6-1	CASSSLWTGGYEQYF	TGTGCCAGCAGCAGTCTTTGGACAGGGGGCTACGAGCAGTACTTC
TRBJ1-1	.	TRBD1	TRBV5-1	CASSWTGGKNMNTEAFF	TGCGCCAGCAGCTGGACAGGGGGAAAGAACATGAACACTGAAGCTTTCTTT
TRBJ1-2	.	.	TRBV2	CASSPLGAGANYGYTF	TGTGCCAGCAGTCCATTAGGGGCGGGAGCTAACTATGGCTACACCTTC
TRBJ1-3	few	.	TRBV6-6	CASTETNTIYF	TGTGCCAGCACCGAGACCAACACCATATATTTT
TRBJ1-1	.	TRBD1	TRBV6-1	CASSTDREDTEAFF	TGTGCCAGCAGTACGGACAGGGAGGACACTGAAGCTTTCTTT
TRBJ2-5	.	TRBD2	TRBV5-1	CASSLRLAGSRETQYF	TGCGCCAGCTCCCTACGACTAGCGGGGAGCCGAGAGACCCAGTACTTC
TRBJ2-7	.	.	TRBV27	CASSFSPFRETTYEQYF	TGTGCCAGCAGTTTCTCGCCATTCCGGGAAACAACCTACGAGCAGTACTTC
TRBJ1-1	many	TRBD1	TRBV29-1	CSVEQGGTEAFF	TGCAGCGTGGAACAGGGGGGCACTGAAGCTTTCTTT
TRBJ2-5	.	.	TRBV3-1	CASSRRTAGETQYF	TGTGCCAGCAGCCGTCGGACAGCGGGGGAGACCCAGTACTTC
TRBJ1-2	few	.	TRBV5-1	CASSPTDGYGYTF	TGCGCCAGCAGCCCTACGGATGGATATGGCTACACCTTC
TRBJ2-2	once	TRBD2	TRBV2	CAVGGAGELFF	TGTGCCGTGGGGGGGGCCGGGGAGCTGTTTTTT
TRBJ1-6	few	.	TRBV7-2	CASSLNSRLLNSPLHF	TGTGCCAGCAGCTTAAACTCGAGGCTTCTTAATTCACCCCTCCACTTT